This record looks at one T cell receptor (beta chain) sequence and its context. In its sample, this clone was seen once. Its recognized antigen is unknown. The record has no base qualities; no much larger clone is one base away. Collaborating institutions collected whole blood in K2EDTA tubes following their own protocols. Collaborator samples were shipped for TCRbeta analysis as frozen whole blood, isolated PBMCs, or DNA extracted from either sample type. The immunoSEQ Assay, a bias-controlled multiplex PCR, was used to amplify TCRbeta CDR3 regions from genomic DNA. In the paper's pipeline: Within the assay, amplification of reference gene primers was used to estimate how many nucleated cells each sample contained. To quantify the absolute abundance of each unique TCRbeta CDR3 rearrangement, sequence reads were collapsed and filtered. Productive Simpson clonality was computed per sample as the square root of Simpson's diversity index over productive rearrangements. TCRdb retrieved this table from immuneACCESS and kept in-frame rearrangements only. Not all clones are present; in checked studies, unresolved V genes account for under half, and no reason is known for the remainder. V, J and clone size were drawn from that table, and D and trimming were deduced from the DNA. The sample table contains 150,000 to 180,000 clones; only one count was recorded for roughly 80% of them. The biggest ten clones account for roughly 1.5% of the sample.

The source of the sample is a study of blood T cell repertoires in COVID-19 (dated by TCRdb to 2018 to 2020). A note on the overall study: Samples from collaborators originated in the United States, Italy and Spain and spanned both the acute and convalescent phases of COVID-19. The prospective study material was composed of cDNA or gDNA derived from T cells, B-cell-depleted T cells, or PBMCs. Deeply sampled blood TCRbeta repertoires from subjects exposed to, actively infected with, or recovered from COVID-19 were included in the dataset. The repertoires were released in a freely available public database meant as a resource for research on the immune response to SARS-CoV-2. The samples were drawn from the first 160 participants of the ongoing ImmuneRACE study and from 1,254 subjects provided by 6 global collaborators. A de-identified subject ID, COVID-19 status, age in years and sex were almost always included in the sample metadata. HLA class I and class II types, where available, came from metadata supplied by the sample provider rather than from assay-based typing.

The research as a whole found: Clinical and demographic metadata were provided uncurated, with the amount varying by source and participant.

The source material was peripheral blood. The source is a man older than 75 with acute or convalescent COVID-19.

The CDR3 has the sequence CASSPPPFRETQYF. The DNA sequence is given as TGTGCCAGCTCACCACCCCCGTTCAGGGAGACCCAGTACTTC. The chain employs TRBV18 and TRBJ2-5; there is no confident call for the D gene. V sheds 0 bases and J sheds 5 bases, leaving 10 bases between their ends. According to the germline V gene, CDR1 reads KGHSH and CDR2 reads LQKENI. From the cysteine up to the phenylalanine, the CDR3 has a length of 14 residues. Solely the CDR3 DNA is kept, with 42 bases framed from the first base.